This T cell receptor beta chain derives from a study of CD8 T cells in ankylosing spondylitis (dated by TCRdb to 2016 to 2017). As for the study more broadly: To find TCR variants linked to disease, the study profiled T cell receptor beta repertoires in ankylosing spondylitis patients and healthy donors. Peripheral blood was sampled, and synovial fluid was also collected from ankylosing spondylitis patients. The full study cohort was made up of over 20 ankylosing spondylitis patients and 108 healthy donors.

Remarks on this clonotype: No antigen is known for it. No qualities accompany the bases; no much larger clone lies one base away.

Reads for this sample came from an Illumina HiSeq 2500. Quantitative 5'-RACE with molecular barcodes was used to prepare TCR beta libraries. Per the original workflow: To identify disease-linked TCR variants, a new computational method was used, one built on a probabilistic model of VDJ rearrangement. Using fastp at Q25 and MiXCR, TCRdb reprocessed the public reads and kept productive beta chains. Duplicate CDR3 protein sequences are folded into a single record with the most common DNA and genes. TCRdb, not the original authors, processed these V and J calls. For this sample there are around 770,000 distinct CDR3 sequences; under 20% appear just once. The top ten clonotypes cover around 20% of the sample. Paper-wide results and their limitations: In peripheral blood, the disease-linked clones were found at relatively low frequencies and had a CD8+ phenotype. Significant enrichment of the disease-linked clones was reported in matched synovial fluid samples from ankylosing spondylitis patients. Blood from ankylosing spondylitis patients appeared to be characterized by a TCR beta motif composed of under 10 highly homologous amino acid variants. Some of the motif variants had been reported before in the synovial fluid and blood of reactive arthritis patients, a finding that suggests common disease-initiation mechanisms.

The CDR3 runs 13 amino acids, cysteine and phenylalanine included. Here the CDR3 DNA is all that survives: 39 bases in frame from base 1. CDR1 is given as MNHNS and CDR2 as SASEGT, both from the germline V gene. The sequence is built from TRBV6-1 and TRBJ1-1; D gene: possibly TRBD1, on 5 matching bases. The clonotype was recovered from a male donor with ankylosing spondylitis. Source material: blood, either unsorted or a sorted T cell fraction (not recorded which). The DNA sequence is as follows: TGTACCTCTCAATGGGGGGTACAGACTGAAGCTTTCTTT. This encodes CTSQWGVQTEAFF.